These T cell receptor beta chains were read from a single sample in a study of T cells in Graves' hyperthyroidism and ophthalmopathy. TCRdb ran MiXCR on the multiplex PCR reads and lists one entry per CDR3 protein. The sample includes 650,000 to 700,000 distinct CDR3 sequences, 15% to 20% seen only once; the top ten take 15% to 19%. Sequencing was performed on blood. The origin of the receptors is a man in his fifties with Graves' hyperthyroidism. Both conserved end residues are part of each CDR3. The order of the fields is D gene, V gene, J gene, clone size, CDR3 DNA, CDR3 protein. The D gene is left open where the match is weak. Only some rows state a clone size, as once, few, many or a class for expanded clones.

D gene: TRBD2; V gene: TRBV7-9; J gene: TRBJ2-7; clone size: -; CDR3 DNA: TGTGCCAGCAGCCGACTAGCGGCATCCTACGAGCAGTACTTC; CDR3 protein: CASSRLAASYEQYF
D gene: -; V gene: TRBV18; J gene: TRBJ2-2; clone size: few; CDR3 DNA: TGTGCCAGCTCACCACGGCAGGCGGACACCGGGGAGCTGTTTTTT; CDR3 protein: CASSPRQADTGELFF
D gene: TRBD1; V gene: TRBV20-1; J gene: TRBJ1-1; clone size: few; CDR3 DNA: TGCAGTGCTACTAGGGAAGGACAGGTTCACACTGAAGCTTTCTTT; CDR3 protein: CSATREGQVHTEAFF
D gene: -; V gene: TRBV27; J gene: TRBJ2-3; clone size: few; CDR3 DNA: TGTGCCAGCAGTTCGCTCCAGGGGACGGGGGATACGCAGTATTTT; CDR3 protein: CASSSLQGTGDTQYF
D gene: -; V gene: TRBV10-1; J gene: TRBJ2-7; clone size: many; CDR3 DNA: TGCGCCAGCAGCCCCATCATGGAGGGCCTAACCTACGAGCAGTACTTC; CDR3 protein: CASSPIMEGLTYEQYF
D gene: -; V gene: TRBV6-1; J gene: TRBJ1-1; clone size: many; CDR3 DNA: TGTGCCAGCAGTTATATGTGGCGCGCTGAAGCTTTCTTT; CDR3 protein: CASSYMWRAEAFF
D gene: TRBD2; V gene: TRBV29-1; J gene: TRBJ2-7; clone size: -; CDR3 DNA: TGCAGCGTGGGGGGGACTAGCGGGAGGAGTTGGTCCTACGAGCAGTACTTC; CDR3 protein: CSVGGTSGRSWSYEQYF
D gene: TRBD2; V gene: TRBV20-1; J gene: TRBJ2-1; clone size: few; CDR3 DNA: TGCAGTGCTAACCAGCTCACTAGCGGGAGAGGACATGAGCAGTTCTTC; CDR3 protein: CSANQLTSGRGHEQFF
D gene: TRBD2; V gene: TRBV5-1; J gene: TRBJ2-3; clone size: many; CDR3 DNA: TGCGCCAGCAGCTTACTAGCGGGAGAGGGAGCGGATACGCAGTATTTT; CDR3 protein: CASSLLAGEGADTQYF
D gene: -; V gene: TRBV10-2; J gene: TRBJ2-7; clone size: many; CDR3 DNA: TGCGCCACCACGTCGGGGAGCTCCTACGAGCAGTACTTC; CDR3 protein: CATTSGSSYEQYF
D gene: TRBD1; V gene: TRBV6-2/TRBV6-3; J gene: TRBJ2-3; clone size: few; CDR3 DNA: TGTGCCAGCAGTTACGGGGATACAGGGGCCAACACAGATACGCAGTATTTT; CDR3 protein: CASSYGDTGANTDTQYF
D gene: TRBD2; V gene: TRBV12-3/TRBV12-4; J gene: TRBJ2-7; clone size: many; CDR3 DNA: TGTGCCAGCAGTTTTCTGGGACTAGTAGCACGGGACGAGCAGTACTTC; CDR3 protein: CASSFLGLVARDEQYF
D gene: -; V gene: TRBV12-3/TRBV12-4; J gene: TRBJ2-6; clone size: -; CDR3 DNA: TGTGCCAGCATCCACAGGGTCCCTGGGGCCAACGTCCTGACTTTC; CDR3 protein: CASIHRVPGANVLTF
D gene: TRBD2; V gene: TRBV5-1; J gene: TRBJ2-3; clone size: -; CDR3 DNA: TGCGCCAGCAGCTTGGGGACTAGCGACACAGATACGCAGTGTTTT; CDR3 protein: CASSLGTSDTDTQCF
D gene: -; V gene: TRBV19; J gene: TRBJ1-5; clone size: -; CDR3 DNA: TGTGCCACCACGGACCCTGAATATAGCAATCAGCCCCAGCATTTT; CDR3 protein: CATTDPEYSNQPQHF
D gene: TRBD2; V gene: TRBV11-2; J gene: TRBJ2-3; clone size: -; CDR3 DNA: TGTGCCAGCAGCCACCCCTATGGTAACCCGACTAGCGGGGCGCCAGATACGCAGTATTTT; CDR3 protein: CASSHPYGNPTSGAPDTQYF
D gene: -; V gene: TRBV5-6; J gene: TRBJ2-3; clone size: -; CDR3 DNA: TGTGCCAGCAGCTTTGGGGGCGTTAGCACAGATACGCAGTATTTT; CDR3 protein: CASSFGGVSTDTQYF
D gene: -; V gene: TRBV24-1; J gene: TRBJ2-7; clone size: many; CDR3 DNA: TGTGCCACCAGTGACTCCGACCGCTACGAGCAGTACTTC; CDR3 protein: CATSDSDRYEQYF